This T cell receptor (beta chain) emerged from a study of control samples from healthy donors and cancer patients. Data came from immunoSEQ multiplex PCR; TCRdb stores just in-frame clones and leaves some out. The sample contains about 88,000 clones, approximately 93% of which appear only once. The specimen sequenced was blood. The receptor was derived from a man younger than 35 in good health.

The CDR3 nucleotides read TGTGCCAGCGGACTTGAGCCCCAAGAGACCCAGTACTTC. Translation: CASGLEPQETQYF. The rearrangement uses TRBV12-3 or TRBV12-4 and TRBJ2-5; the D gene is possibly TRBD2 (5 bases). V lost 8 bases and J lost 1, with 11 bases in between. The CDR3 extends over 13 amino acids.